Below, one T cell receptor (beta chain) is given with its context. The sample is drawn from a study of blood T cell repertoires in COVID-19. Study information: The cDNA or gDNA used as material had been derived from T cells, B-cell-depleted T cells, or PBMCs.

This CDR3 region has 15 residues. Trimming left V 5 bases short and J 2 bases short, with 13 bases between. CDR1 and CDR2 (germline): MDHEN, SYDVKM. Original processing methods: Reference gene primer amplification yielded estimated nucleated cell counts. Using immunoSEQ multiplex PCR, the repertoire was profiled, and TCRdb retains in-frame clones only, with some absent. V and J calls and clone size follow that table, whereas D and trimming were derived from the DNA. The sample carries around 300,000 clones, 80% to 90% recorded once. Sequencing used peripheral blood. The receptor was derived from a woman aged 70 to 79 with COVID-19, enrolled during active disease. The rearrangement uses TRBV28 and TRBJ1-5, with D possibly TRBD1 on 6 matching bases. Here the CDR3 reads CASSPIKGGNQPQHF. The CDR3 DNA reads TGTGCCAGCAGTCCGATTAAGGGGGGCAATCAGCCCCAGCATTTT.